This record concerns one T cell receptor beta chain sequence. Its antigen remains unknown. The data originate from a study of Tregs in tolerant kidney transplant recipients. This CDR3 contains 14 residues. V shed 3 bases and J shed 2 bases, with 8 bases lying between them. Germline CDR1 LNHDA, CDR2 SQIVND (reference sequence). Here immunoSEQ multiplex PCR was the method, and the copy in TCRdb shows in-frame clones only, minus some. Among 2,800 or so clones listed, almost 40% were seen once. The sample consisted of Tregs from blood cultured with allogeneic cells. V usage is TRBV19 and J usage is TRBJ1-5; tentatively, D is TRBD1 (6 bases). This clonotype was obtained from a human donor in good health. The CDR3 DNA sequence: TGTGCCAGTAGTATCTACAGGGGCAATCAGCCCCAGCATTTT. Protein sequence: CASSIYRGNQPQHF.